One and the same sample provided the 18 T cell receptor beta chains below, sequenced in a study of blood T cells in healthy people across ages. A second PCR, run for 7 to 11 cycles, used a sample-barcoded 5' primer plus a J-beta primer mix. In TCRdb, the 5' RACE reads were re-called with MiXCR into one record per CDR3 protein. The sample lists over a million distinct CDR3 sequences; under 55% were seen once. Sequenced sample: blood. The source of these receptors is a woman in her late teens or twenties in good health.

In this sample, this clonotype turned up a few times. The rearrangement links TRBV27 to TRBJ2-1; D could derive from TRBD1 or TRBD2 (5 bases each). From germline, CDR1 is MNHEY and CDR2 SMNVEV (reference sequence). This CDR3 has 14 residues. Trimming shortened V by 5 bases and J by 9 bases, and 17 bases separated the two germline ends. In nucleotides, the CDR3 is TGTGCCAGCAGTCCCTCTTTAGCTGGGGGTGAGCAGTTCTTC. It codes for CASSPSLAGGEQFF.

In DNA, the CDR3 is TGTGCCAGCAGTGGAGGGGGGAGGTTGACTGAAGCTTTCTTT. Translation gives CASSGGGRLTEAFF. The V gene is TRBV12-3 or TRBV12-4, the J gene TRBJ1-1; the D gene is possibly TRBD1 (6 bases). The CDR3 runs 14 residues. V lost 5 bases and J lost 5, with 15 bases in between.

The chain uses TRBV3-1 and TRBJ2-1, with TRBD2 identical over 13 bases. The tail of the sequence fits TRBJ2-7 better, so the J call may be wrong. The CDR3 spans 17 residues. The germline CDR1 and CDR2 sequences are LGHDT and YNNKEL (reference sequence). In DNA form, the CDR3 reads TGTGCCAGCAGCCGTCGAGGGACTAGCGGGATCTACAATGAGCAGTACTTC. Its protein product is CASSRRGTSGIYNEQYF.

This clonotype was observed a handful of times. The chain links TRBV28 to TRBJ2-1; 10 bases are a match to TRBD2. Looked up from germline, CDR1 is MDHEN and CDR2 is SYDVKM. The CDR3 covers 13 residues. With 5 bases clipped from V and 8 bases from J, the junction kept 3 bases outside the gene matches. CDR3 sequence reads: CASSPGLAYEQFF. CDR3 in DNA: TGTGCCAGCAGTCCGGGACTAGCGTATGAGCAGTTCTTC.

The table lists this clonotype with a few counts. The chain links TRBV4-1 to TRBJ2-4; 10 positions agree with TRBD2. Germline CDR1 and CDR2: MGHRA and YSYEKL. Trimming took 1 base from V and 8 from J; bases not matched to a gene: 8. This CDR3 has 16 residues. The CDR3 nucleotides are TGCGCCAGCAGCCAAGTCTTAAGCGGGAGGGCTGACATTCAGTACTTC. Amino acids: CASSQVLSGRADIQYF.

The CDR3 loop reads CASRPPLTQTDTQYF. For the CDR3, the DNA is TGTGCCAGCAGGCCACCCCTGACTCAAACAGATACGCAGTATTTT. This sequence joins TRBV3-1 and TRBJ2-3; D is uncertain. The germline gives CDR1 LGHDT, CDR2 YNNKEL (reference sequence). The CDR3 is made up of 15 amino acids. Between the trimmed V and J ends, which lost 6 bases and 3 bases, there was a span of 16 bases.

On this clonotype: One end of the junction varies from germline; a read error may be responsible. V usage is TRBV6-5 and J usage is TRBJ2-5; D is unclear. This CDR3 region has 14 residues. In germline, CDR1 is MNHEY, CDR2 SVGAGI. CDR3 bases: TGTGCCAGCAGTAACTCAGGCAACCAAGAGACCCAGTACTTC. Amino acid sequence: CASSNSGNQETQYF.

This clonotype has more than one count but fewer than ten. The rearrangement joins TRBV5-1 to TRBJ2-3; tentatively, D is TRBD1 (7 bases). CDR3 length equals 14 residues. The germline V gene encodes CDR1 SGHRS and CDR2 YFSETQ. Trimming pared 4 bases from V and 2 bases from J, leaving 11 bases between. CDR3 loop: CASSAGQLTDTQYF. The CDR3 region has the DNA TGCGCCAGCAGCGCGGGACAGCTCACAGATACGCAGTATTTT. Based on the CDR3 plus reference TRBV5-1 and TRBJ2-3, the full variable domain is KAGVTQTPRYLIKTRGQQVTLSCSPISGHRSVSWYQQTPGQGLQFLFEYFSETQRNKGNFPGRFSGRQFSNSRSEMNVSTLELGDSALYLCASSAGQLTDTQYFGPGTRLTVL.

The chain carries TRBV20-1 and TRBJ1-2, with a possible D match to TRBD1 (6 bases). V dropped 1 base and J dropped 0 bases, with 9 bases sitting between them. Germline V gives CDR1 DFQATT, CDR2 SNEGSKA (reference sequence). CDR3 length equals 14 residues. CDR3 protein: CSARGQGTNYGYTF. The CDR3 DNA is TGCAGTGCTAGAGGTCAGGGGACTAACTATGGCTACACCTTC.

The chain combines TRBV2 with TRBJ1-5; tentatively, D is TRBD1 (5 bases). CDR1 and CDR2 from the germline V gene are SNHLY and FYNNEI. Trimming pared 5 bases from V and 8 bases from J, leaving 10 bases between. The CDR3 is 12 residues long. The CDR3 sequence: CASSSQGKPQHF. For the CDR3, the DNA is TGTGCCAGCAGTTCGCAGGGAAAGCCCCAGCATTTT.

The chain recombines TRBV27 with TRBJ2-3; D not resolved. V was shortened by 1 base and J by 0 bases, with 8 bases between the two germline ends. This CDR3 has 15 residues. CDR1 is MNHEY, CDR2 SMNVEV, per germline (reference sequence). The CDR3 DNA reads TGTGCCAGCAGTTTATATGGCCAGAGCACAGATACGCAGTATTTT. This encodes CASSLYGQSTDTQYF.

This chain joins TRBV4-1 and TRBJ2-1, with 8 bases aligning to TRBD2. Germline V gene data show CDR1 as MGHRA and CDR2 as YSYEKL. With V trimmed by 7 bases and J by 5 bases, 4 bases remained unmatched. CDR3 length: 13 residues. CDR3 bases: TGCGCCAGCACCCGGGGGGGCCACAATGAGCAGTTCTTC. It encodes CASTRGGHNEQFF.

The chain joins TRBV2 to TRBJ2-3; D remains unclear. The V gene's germline CDR1 is SNHLY and CDR2 FYNNEI. The CDR3 totals 10 residues. Trimming took 7 bases from V and 4 from J, leaving 3 bases between them. CDR3 nucleotide sequence: TGTGCCAGCAACCCAGATACGCAGTATTTT. It is translated as CASNPDTQYF.

The chain recombines TRBV6-1 with TRBJ1-5, with D perhaps TRBD1 (5 bases). Germline V gene data show CDR1 as MNHNS and CDR2 as SASEGT. The CDR3 is made up of 15 amino acids. V lost 10 bases, J lost 7 bases, and 23 bases lay in between. CDR3 bases: TGTGCCACCTTTAGGGTCCAGGGTGGGGTGCAGCCCCAGCATTTT. As protein: CATFRVQGGVQPQHF.

The V gene is TRBV6-5, the J gene TRBJ1-4; no definite D call. The CDR3 is 15 residues long. Trimming pared 1 base from V and 5 bases from J, leaving 11 bases between. CDR1 and CDR2 from the germline V gene are MNHEY and SVGAGI. The CDR3: CASSYFAARNEKLFF. The CDR3, as DNA: TGTGCCAGCAGTTACTTCGCGGCCAGGAATGAAAAACTGTTTTTT.

The J gene is TRBJ2-3, the V gene TRBV11-2, with D possibly being TRBD2 (5 bases). Germline lookup yields CDR1 SGHAT and CDR2 FQNNGV. CDR3 size: 15 residues. The V end lost 4 bases, the J end lost 4 bases, and 15 bases lay between the germline ends. The chain's CDR3 is CASSYLAVGADTQYF. In DNA, the CDR3 is TGTGCCAGCAGCTATCTAGCCGTAGGAGCAGATACGCAGTATTTT.

This clonotype was recorded a few times. The rearrangement uses TRBV12-3 or TRBV12-4 and TRBJ2-7; weak D call: TRBD1 (6 bases). This CDR3 is 14 amino acids long. The V end lost 5 bases, the J end lost 1 base, and 12 bases lay between the germline ends. This CDR3 reads CASSAQGGSYEQYF. CDR3 DNA: TGTGCCAGCAGTGCACAGGGCGGGTCCTACGAGCAGTACTTC.

This clonotype was counted between two and nine times. CDR3 region: CASSLHNTDTQYF. Here the CDR3 DNA reads TGTGCCAGCAGTCTACATAACACAGATACGCAGTATTTT. The chain uses TRBV12-3 or TRBV12-4 and TRBJ2-3; D not certain. Trimming took off 5 bases at V and 2 bases at J, with 8 bases between the two ends. The CDR3 spans 13 residues.